The source of this TCR beta chain is a study of T cell responses to AZD1222 COVID-19 vaccine. Concerning this clone itself: Its antigen is unknown.

Generated by immunoSEQ multiplex PCR, the TCRdb table keeps only in-frame clones and is missing some. Here the sample spans tens of thousands of clones, around 85% being singletons. Study-level results: Nearly half of spike-specific TCRs reportedly target unmutated variant regions. The donor group comprised mostly white British people and more females; the analysis possibly underestimated clonal diversity.

Per the germline V gene, CDR1 is SEHNR and CDR2 is FQNEAQ (reference sequence). V lost 1 base and J lost 1, with 9 bases in between. This CDR3 is 15 amino acids long. This sample comprised peripheral blood, obtained on day 0 of MenACWY control vaccination. This chain connects TRBV7-9 to TRBJ2-3; D might be TRBD2 (6 bases). The source of this sequence is an adult in good health. Here the CDR3 reads CASSLGGGGTDTQYF. CDR3 sequence (DNA): TGTGCCAGCAGCTTAGGGGGCGGGGGCACAGATACGCAGTATTTT. Full variable domain (outside the CDR3, taken from reference TRBV7-9 and TRBJ2-3): DTGVSQNPRHKITKRGQNVTFRCDPISEHNRLYWYRQTLGQGPEFLTYFQNEAQLEKSRLLSDRFSAERPKGSFSTLEIQRTEQGDSAMYLCASSLGGGGTDTQYFGPGTRLTVL.